This T cell receptor (beta chain) was found in a study of Ad26.COV2.S vaccination and SARS-CoV-2 variants. Across the whole study: The Ad26.COV2.S arm of the COV1001 trial was where the donor was placed.

Clones were read by immunoSEQ multiplex PCR, and TCRdb kept only the in-frame ones, dropping some. This table has some 340,000 clones, about 86% appearing once. Treatment in this sample: about 20 received Ad26.COV2.S at low or high dose, single or two shots; about 5 received placebo; per-sample allocation not given. Each sample was drawn 63 days after the first injection (of vaccine or placebo). With 0 bases removed from V and 4 bases from J, the gap between germline ends came to 8 bases. Germline V gene lookup returns CDR1 WNHNN and CDR2 SYGVQD (reference sequence). The CDR3 runs 14 residues. The chain employs TRBV10-1 and TRBJ2-3, with unresolved D. The sample was peripheral blood, taken in a trial of Ad26.COV2.S vaccine versus placebo. The sequence derives from a person between 18 and 60 years old who received the Ad26.COV2.S COVID-19 vaccine or a placebo. The DNA of the CDR3 is TGCGCCAGCAGTGAGTCCCCCCGCGCAGATACGCAGTATTTT. As protein: CASSESPRADTQYF.